This is a list of T cell receptor beta chains from one sample in a study of cytomegalovirus exposure and HLA in healthy donors. TCRdb's copy holds only in-frame clones and misses some; the assay was immunoSEQ multiplex PCR. The table includes about 160,000 clones, around 83% detected once. Sequenced: PBMCs. Every receptor here comes from a girl aged 2 to 10 in good health and CMV-seropositive. Each CDR3 is given with its conserved first and last residue. The order of the fields is V gene, J gene, D gene, clone size, CDR3 protein, CDR3 DNA. The D gene is left open where the match is weak. Where a row states a size, it is once, few, many or the class of an expanded clone; other rows omit it.

V: TRBV6-4; J: TRBJ2-1; D: NA; size: NA; CDR3: CASSDSPWSSHNEQFF; DNA: TGTGCCAGCAGTGACTCCCCATGGAGTAGCCACAATGAGCAGTTCTTC
V: TRBV27; J: TRBJ2-2; D: NA; size: NA; CDR3: CASSLSPSGTGELFF; DNA: TGTGCCAGCAGTTTATCCCCATCGGGCACCGGGGAGCTGTTTTTT
V: TRBV30; J: TRBJ2-2; D: TRBD1; size: NA; CDR3: CAWSWTGGAIGELFF; DNA: TGTGCCTGGAGTTGGACAGGGGGCGCGATCGGGGAGCTGTTTTTT
V: TRBV6-5; J: TRBJ2-6; D: NA; size: NA; CDR3: CASSYDSGIGANVLTF; DNA: TGTGCCAGCAGTTACGACTCAGGGATCGGGGCCAACGTCCTGACTTTC
V: TRBV21-1; J: TRBJ2-7; D: NA; size: once; CDR3: CASSINRGDSEQYF; DNA: TGTGCCAGCAGCATTAACAGGGGGGACTCCGAGCAGTACTTC
V: TRBV27; J: TRBJ1-2; D: NA; size: NA; CDR3: CASGSGTSNYGYTF; DNA: TGTGCCAGCGGCTCCGGGACTTCCAACTATGGCTACACCTTC
V: TRBV19; J: TRBJ1-5; D: NA; size: NA; CDR3: CASQASQTGSNQPQHF; DNA: TGTGCCAGTCAGGCCTCCCAAACGGGAAGCAATCAGCCCCAGCATTTT
V: TRBV5-1; J: TRBJ1-3; D: NA; size: NA; CDR3: CASSPLTHSGNTIYF; DNA: TGCGCCAGCAGCCCACTGACACACTCTGGAAACACCATATATTTT
V: TRBV30; J: TRBJ2-7; D: TRBD2; size: NA; CDR3: CAWSERTREGEQYF; DNA: TGTGCCTGGAGTGAAAGGACTAGGGAGGGTGAGCAGTACTTC
V: TRBV28; J: TRBJ2-3; D: TRBD2; size: few; CDR3: CASSQNQRGGGADTQYF; DNA: TGTGCCAGCAGTCAGAATCAGCGGGGGGGAGGGGCAGATACGCAGTATTTT
V: TRBV2; J: TRBJ2-5; D: TRBD2; size: NA; CDR3: CASSPTQAGETQYF; DNA: TGTGCCAGCAGTCCCACCCAAGCGGGGGAGACCCAGTACTTC
V: TRBV5-1; J: TRBJ1-4; D: NA; size: NA; CDR3: CASSLGGRGEKLFF; DNA: TGCGCCAGCAGCCTGGGGGGGCGCGGTGAAAAACTGTTTTTT
V: TRBV6-4; J: TRBJ2-1; D: TRBD2; size: few; CDR3: CASSDSTSGGRDEQFF; DNA: TGTGCCAGCAGTGACTCGACTAGCGGAGGTAGGGATGAGCAGTTCTTC
V: TRBV30; J: TRBJ1-2; D: NA; size: NA; CDR3: CAWSANYGYTF; DNA: TGTGCCTGGAGTGCGAACTATGGCTACACCTTC
V: TRBV5-1; J: TRBJ2-7; D: TRBD1; size: NA; CDR3: CASSTTGQTYEQYF; DNA: TGCGCCAGCAGCACGACAGGGCAAACCTACGAGCAGTACTTC
V: TRBV4-1; J: TRBJ2-5; D: TRBD1; size: NA; CDR3: CASSVIGTGVETQYF; DNA: TGCGCCAGCAGCGTAATAGGGACAGGGGTAGAGACCCAGTACTTC
V: TRBV30; J: TRBJ1-4; D: TRBD1; size: NA; CDR3: CAWSPDRSVGKLFF; DNA: TGTGCCTGGAGTCCGGACAGGAGTGTAGGAAAACTGTTTTTT
V: TRBV1; J: TRBJ2-1; D: NA; size: NA; CDR3: CTSSQHTRRGYNEQFF; DNA: TGCACCAGCAGCCAACATACAAGGAGGGGCTACAATGAGCAGTTCTTC
V: TRBV4-1; J: TRBJ2-7; D: TRBD1; size: NA; CDR3: CASSPTGTTYEQYF; DNA: TGCGCCAGCAGCCCGACAGGGACCACCTACGAGCAGTACTTC
V: TRBV5-1; J: TRBJ1-1; D: NA; size: NA; CDR3: CASSSPAGAAEAFF; DNA: TGCGCCAGCAGCTCCCCCGCGGGGGCCGCTGAAGCTTTCTTT
V: TRBV4-1; J: TRBJ2-5; D: NA; size: NA; CDR3: CASSQEYRGVPGTQYF; DNA: TGCGCCAGCAGCCAGGAATATCGGGGAGTACCGGGGACCCAGTACTTC
V: TRBV27; J: TRBJ2-7; D: NA; size: few; CDR3: CASSPPGWSEQYF; DNA: TGTGCCAGCAGTCCACCCGGTTGGAGTGAGCAGTACTTC
V: TRBV6-6; J: TRBJ1-4; D: NA; size: NA; CDR3: CASSYRARVGEKLFF; DNA: TGTGCCAGCAGTTACAGGGCCAGGGTGGGGGAAAAACTGTTTTTT
V: TRBV4-1; J: TRBJ2-3; D: TRBD2; size: NA; CDR3: CASSQLGLARNTQYF; DNA: TGCGCCAGCTCGCAATTAGGACTAGCGAGAAATACGCAGTATTTT
V: TRBV7-2; J: TRBJ2-7; D: TRBD2; size: once; CDR3: CASSLDAGGGYEQYF; DNA: TGTGCCAGCAGCTTAGATGCGGGCGGGGGGTACGAGCAGTACTTC
V: TRBV4-1; J: TRBJ1-1; D: TRBD1; size: NA; CDR3: CASSQAWGDRRNTEAFF; DNA: TGCGCCAGCAGCCAAGCCTGGGGGGACAGGAGAAACACTGAAGCTTTCTTT
V: TRBV30; J: TRBJ1-5; D: TRBD1; size: NA; CDR3: CAWGQGRQPQHF; DNA: TGTGCCTGGGGACAGGGGCGACAGCCCCAGCATTTT
V: TRBV7-2; J: TRBJ2-1; D: TRBD2; size: NA; CDR3: CASSLVGGRQAKFF; DNA: TGTGCCAGCAGCTTAGTGGGGGGGAGGCAGGCAAAGTTCTTC
V: TRBV2; J: TRBJ2-5; D: TRBD2; size: once; CDR3: CASLAGLQETQYF; DNA: TGTGCCAGTCTAGCGGGGCTCCAAGAGACCCAGTACTTC
V: TRBV14; J: TRBJ2-7; D: TRBD2; size: NA; CDR3: CASSQDSGRDYEQYF; DNA: TGTGCCAGCAGCCAAGATAGCGGGCGAGACTACGAGCAGTACTTC
V: TRBV2; J: TRBJ2-2; D: NA; size: NA; CDR3: CASTRQANTGELFF; DNA: TGTGCCAGCACCCGACAGGCGAACACCGGGGAGCTGTTTTTT
V: TRBV15; J: TRBJ1-2; D: TRBD1; size: NA; CDR3: CATRRDRGTGGYTF; DNA: TGTGCCACCCGGCGGGACAGGGGAACGGGCGGCTACACCTTC
V: TRBV6-1; J: TRBJ1-1; D: TRBD1; size: NA; CDR3: CASHRQGSRDTEAFF; DNA: TGTGCCAGCCATCGACAGGGAAGTCGAGACACTGAAGCTTTCTTT
V: TRBV6-5; J: TRBJ2-7; D: TRBD1; size: NA; CDR3: CASSSRTGIDHEQYF; DNA: TGTGCCAGCAGTTCACGGACAGGGATCGACCACGAGCAGTACTTC
V: TRBV11-2; J: TRBJ2-4; D: TRBD2; size: NA; CDR3: CASSFWTSGPRGAKNIQYF; DNA: TGTGCCAGCAGCTTTTGGACTAGCGGGCCCCGCGGGGCCAAAAACATTCAGTACTTC